This entry is about one TCR beta chain. Its antigen is undetermined. Data came from immunoSEQ multiplex PCR; TCRdb stores just in-frame clones and leaves some out. The sample holds approximately 2,300,000 clones, 85% to 95% seen once. The germline gives CDR1 SGHNT, CDR2 YYREEE (reference sequence). The CDR3 consists of 13 residues. Trimming took off 0 bases at V and 6 bases at J, with 9 bases between the two ends. These data come from a study of shared clonotypes between healthy human individuals. Across the whole study: The plates for each donor numbered three CD4 naive, three CD4 memory, two CD8 naive and one CD8 memory.

Overall study findings and caveats: It was only blood that was sampled, and tissue repertoires likely differ.

The source of this sequence is a man between 18 and 29 years old in good health. Some clones in this sample may be carry-over from other donors' samples. J is TRBJ1-1 and V is TRBV5-4; D perhaps matches TRBD1 (5 bases). The sample consisted of naive CD4+ T cells from PBMCs. Noted subset: CD45RA+ positively selected. The CDR3 spells CASSLAGDSEAFF. CDR3 nucleotide sequence: TGTGCCAGCAGCTTGGCGGGGGACTCTGAAGCTTTCTTT.